This entry lists 28 T cell receptor beta chains sequenced from one sample in a study of shared clonotypes between healthy human individuals. Measured with immunoSEQ multiplex PCR; TCRdb has only the in-frame clones, and not every one. This sample yields more than 450,000 clones, of which 79% are seen a single time; 13% belongs to the top ten. The sample comprised PBMCs. These receptors came from a woman between 35 and 50 years old in good health. Some clones in this sample may be carry-over from other donors' samples.

The chain uses TRBV7-2 and TRBJ2-2; 8 bases align to TRBD1. CDR3 size: 15 residues. Per the germline V gene, CDR1 is SGHTA and CDR2 is FQGNSA. J lost 7 bases, V lost 1 base, and 5 bases had no gene match. The CDR3 is CASSLDRGFSGELFF. The CDR3 bases are TGTGCCAGCAGCTTAGACAGGGGGTTTAGCGGGGAGCTGTTTTTT.

This clone has a single count. The rearrangement uses TRBV4-2 and TRBJ2-7, with 11 bases fitting TRBD2. CDR3 length: 15 residues. CDR1 and CDR2 (germline): LGHNA, YNFKEQ. The junction had 5 bases not matched to a gene; V was cut back by 3 bases and J by 4 bases. This CDR3 is CASSQGLAEMYEQYF. The DNA of the CDR3 is TGTGCCAGCAGCCAGGGACTAGCGGAGATGTACGAGCAGTACTTC.

This clone has a single count. This chain uses TRBV28 with TRBJ2-7; 9 bases agree with TRBD1. The CDR3 is made up of 14 amino acids. The germline V gene has CDR1 MDHEN and CDR2 SYDVKM. V lost 8 bases, J lost 4 bases, and 9 bases stayed unmatched. The CDR3 coding sequence is TGTGCCAGCGGGGGGGACAGGGTTAAATACGAGCAGTACTTC. Translation: CASGGDRVKYEQYF.

This sequence joins TRBV5-6 and TRBJ2-1; D is perhaps TRBD1 (6 bases). The CDR3 covers 15 residues. Germline assignment: CDR1 SGHDT and CDR2 YYEEEE. Trimming took 7 bases from V and 0 from J, leaving 14 bases between them. The DNA for the CDR3 is TGTGCCAGCCGGAGACAGGTCAGCTCCTACAATGAGCAGTTCTTC. It yields the protein CASRRQVSSYNEQFF.

Regarding this clone: The same CDR3 arises from other DNA sequences in this sample as well. The CDR3 sequence is CASSVGTGAGNTIYF. CDR3 nucleotide sequence: TGTGCCAGCAGCGTAGGGACAGGGGCTGGAAACACCATATATTTT. The chain has TRBV9 and TRBJ1-3; 9 bases are shared with TRBD1. Germline loops: CDR1 SGDLS, CDR2 YYNGEE. V shed 0 bases and J 2 bases; nucleotides not matched to a gene: 0. This CDR3 comprises 15 residues.

The chain employs TRBV28 and TRBJ2-5; D possibly corresponds to TRBD1 (5 bases). The V end was cut by 3 bases, the J end by 2 bases, with 13 bases between. Germline CDR1 is MDHEN and CDR2 is SYDVKM. This CDR3 spans 15 amino acids. The CDR3 spells CASSFEAGRQETQYF. The CDR3, as DNA: TGTGCCAGCAGTTTTGAGGCAGGGCGGCAAGAGACCCAGTACTTC. Using reference TRBV28 and TRBJ2-5 for the parts outside the CDR3, the full variable domain is DVKVTQSSRYLVKRTGEKVFLECVQDMDHENMFWYRQDPGLGLRLIYFSYDVKMKEKGDIPEGYSVSREKKERFSLILESASTNQTSMYLCASSFEAGRQETQYFGPGTRLLVL.

The V gene is TRBV6-5, the J gene TRBJ2-1, with TRBD1 as a possible D gene (6 bases). Trimming left V 6 bases short and J 3 bases short, with 12 bases between. The CDR3 contains 14 residues. Per the germline V gene, CDR1 is MNHEY and CDR2 is SVGAGI. CDR3 in amino acids: CASRRQALYNEQFF. CDR3 coding DNA: TGTGCCAGCAGACGACAGGCTCTCTACAATGAGCAGTTCTTC.

The table lists this clone with a count of one. Distinct nucleotide sequences in the sample also encode this CDR3. The chain recombines TRBV18 with TRBJ1-2; tentative D call: TRBD1 (5 bases). Trimming pared 3 bases from V and 2 bases from J, leaving 7 bases between. CDR3 length equals 13 residues. Germline CDR1 is KGHSH and CDR2 is LQKENI. CDR3: CASSPGTNYGYTF. DNA of the CDR3: TGTGCCAGCTCACCGGGGACCAACTATGGCTACACCTTC.

CDR3: CASSPGGVEQFF. In DNA, the CDR3 is TGTGCCAGCAGCCCTGGGGGGGTGGAGCAGTTCTTC. The V call is TRBV9, the J call TRBJ2-1; 7 nucleotides agree with TRBD2. The CDR3 runs 12 residues. The germline CDR1 and CDR2 sequences are SGDLS and YYNGEE. J lost 10 bases, V lost 4 bases, and 5 bases had no gene match. Drawing the rest from reference TRBV9 and TRBJ2-1, the complete variable domain is DSGVTQTPKHLITATGQRVTLRCSPRSGDLSVYWYQQSLDQGLQFLIQYYNGEERAKGNILERFSAQQFPDLHSELNLSSLELGDSALYFCASSPGGVEQFFGPGTRLTVL.

There are a few counts of this clone. V usage is TRBV4-1 and J usage is TRBJ2-4; D is ambiguous. The CDR3 spans 18 residues. Germline-derived CDR1 and CDR2 are MGHRA and YSYEKL. Trimming removed 1 base at V and 0 bases at J, with 16 bases between. The chain's CDR3 is CASSQGLVAALAKNIQYF. The CDR3 DNA follows: TGCGCCAGCAGCCAAGGCCTAGTGGCTGCCCTAGCCAAAAACATTCAGTACTTC.

The CDR3 reads CASSVRAGQTNTGELFF. In DNA form, the CDR3 reads TGTGCCAGCAGCGTTAGGGCGGGACAGACAAACACCGGGGAGCTGTTTTTT. This chain uses TRBV9 with TRBJ2-2, with D tentatively TRBD1 (7 bases). CDR1 SGDLS and CDR2 YYNGEE come from the germline V gene. With 2 bases removed from V and 2 bases from J, the gap between germline ends came to 16 bases. The CDR3 runs 17 residues.

The J gene is TRBJ2-1, the V gene TRBV5-6; possibly TRBD2 for D (6 bases). With 2 bases removed from V and 0 bases from J, the gap between germline ends came to 9 bases. Germline CDR1 reads SGHDT; CDR2 reads YYEEEE. The CDR3 length is 15 residues. CDR3 nucleotide sequence: TGTGCCAGCAGCTTCGGGAGACGCTCCTACAATGAGCAGTTCTTC. Encoded protein: CASSFGRRSYNEQFF.

This chain links TRBV7-9 with TRBJ2-2, with TRBD2 identical over 12 bases. The CDR3 runs 17 residues. Germline assignment: CDR1 SEHNR and CDR2 FQNEAQ (reference sequence). J gave up 1 base and V 5 bases, and 5 bases lay outside the gene matches. The CDR3 spells CASSPGLAGMNTGELFF. CDR3 sequence (DNA): TGTGCCAGCAGCCCTGGACTAGCGGGAATGAACACCGGGGAGCTGTTTTTT.

V and J are TRBV7-3 and TRBJ2-3; no reliable D call. Trimming shortened V by 1 base and J by 4 bases, and 6 bases separated the two germline ends. The CDR3 extends over 13 amino acids. Germline V gives CDR1 SGHTA, CDR2 FQGTGA. In DNA, the CDR3 is TGTGCCAGCAGCTTAATGTTATCAGATACGCAGTATTTT. Residues: CASSLMLSDTQYF.

The chain carries TRBV4-1 and TRBJ2-3, with D tentatively TRBD2 (6 bases). The CDR3 runs to 18 residues. CDR1 is MGHRA and CDR2 is YSYEKL in the germline V gene. Between the trimmed V and J ends, which lost 0 bases and 1 base, there was a span of 17 bases. Here the CDR3 reads CASSQERVAAYGTDTQYF. The CDR3 region has the DNA TGCGCCAGCAGCCAAGAAAGGGTAGCGGCGTATGGCACAGATACGCAGTATTTT.

The rearrangement links TRBV29-1 to TRBJ2-1, with 8 bases fitting TRBD2. J gave up 12 bases and V 8 bases, and 15 bases lay outside the gene matches. CDR1 is SQVTM, CDR2 ANQGSEA, per germline. CDR3 length equals 13 residues. CDR3 protein: CSCGGIAGPAQFF. The CDR3 DNA follows: TGCAGCTGTGGGGGAATAGCGGGACCTGCGCAGTTCTTC.

V is TRBV27 and J is TRBJ1-2; 9 bases are a match to TRBD1. CDR1 and CDR2 (germline): MNHEY, SMNVEV (reference sequence). The length of the CDR3 is 15 residues. V was clipped by 5 bases and J by 4 bases; unmatched bases: 8. CDR3 region: CASSETGGIFYGYTF. CDR3 DNA: TGTGCCAGCAGTGAAACAGGGGGCATATTCTATGGCTACACCTTC.

The V and J genes are TRBV30 and TRBJ1-3; the D is unclear. The CDR3 loop spans 14 amino acids. Germline CDR1 and CDR2: GTSNPN and SVGIG (reference sequence). The V end lost 0 bases, the J end lost 1 base, and 7 bases lay between the germline ends. This CDR3 reads CAWSVLLSGNTIYF. The CDR3 DNA follows: TGTGCCTGGAGTGTTCTGCTATCTGGAAACACCATATATTTT.

The genes are TRBV28 and TRBJ1-4, with D maybe TRBD1 (5 bases). The CDR3 loop spans 13 amino acids. The germline V gene encodes CDR1 MDHEN and CDR2 SYDVKM. Between the trimmed V and J ends, which lost 8 bases and 6 bases, there was a span of 13 bases. CDR3 sequence reads: CASQTGRYEKLFF. CDR3 in DNA: TGTGCCAGCCAAACAGGCCGATATGAAAAACTGTTTTTT.

The rearrangement links TRBV7-2 to TRBJ2-2; possible D gene TRBD1, 6 bases. Germline V gene sequence: CDR1 SGHTA, CDR2 FQGNSA. CDR3 length equals 15 residues. Trimming stripped 1 base from V and 7 bases from J, with 13 bases between. CDR3 sequence: CASSLGVLGGGELFF. As DNA, the CDR3 is TGTGCCAGCAGCTTAGGAGTCCTAGGGGGCGGGGAGCTGTTTTTT.

The chain joins TRBV19 to TRBJ2-2; 7 bases map to TRBD1. The V gene's germline CDR1 is LNHDA and CDR2 SQIVND (reference sequence). The V and J ends lost 7 bases and 7 bases, in that order; junction bases with no gene match: 12. The CDR3 is 15 residues long. The CDR3 region has the DNA TGTGCCAGTACCGAGTCTGACAGGGATTTCGGGGAGCTGTTTTTT. It codes for CASTESDRDFGELFF.

The chain recombines TRBV5-3 with TRBJ1-5, with D possibly matching TRBD1 (5 bases). TRBV5-3 has ORF status, its function being uncertain. The V end was cut by 2 bases, the J end by 6 bases, with 12 bases between. The CDR3 totals 14 residues. The CDR3 sequence: CARSFGGLGQPQHF. The CDR3 region has the DNA TGTGCCAGAAGCTTCGGGGGTTTGGGTCAGCCCCAGCATTTT.

The chain uses TRBV5-1 and TRBJ1-1, with TRBD1 identical over 8 bases. The CDR3 spans 18 residues. V was pared by 0 bases and J by 0 bases, with 10 bases of the junction left unmatched. The germline V gene has CDR1 SGHRS and CDR2 YFSETQ. For the CDR3, the DNA is TGCGCCAGCAGCTTGGGGTACCGGGACAGGCCTATGAACACTGAAGCTTTCTTT. As protein: CASSLGYRDRPMNTEAFF.

The chain uses TRBV27 and TRBJ2-3; 11 nucleotides align to TRBD2. The ends lost 5 bases at V and 2 bases at J; junction bases unmatched: 3. Per germline, CDR1 MNHEY and CDR2 SMNVEV (reference sequence). CDR3 length equals 15 residues. CDR3 residues: CASSPTSGDTDTQYF. CDR3 nucleotides: TGTGCCAGCAGTCCGACTAGCGGGGACACAGATACGCAGTATTTT.

Concerning this clone: It is unclear where the CDR3 begins or ends on the DNA, so no DNA is shown, and the CDR3 is as TCRdb lists it. CDR3 amino acids: CASSVVGVGSFSF. This chain uses TRBV9 with TRBJ1-2. The CDR3 length is 13 residues, termini included. Germline assignment: CDR1 SGDLS and CDR2 YYNGEE.

V and J are TRBV5-4 and TRBJ2-2; D not certain. V was clipped by 4 bases and J by 1 base, with 8 bases between them. CDR3 length equals 14 residues. Per the germline V gene, CDR1 is SGHNT and CDR2 is YYREEE (reference sequence). The CDR3: CASSTDGNTGELFF. CDR3 DNA: TGTGCCAGCAGCACGGACGGGAACACCGGGGAGCTGTTTTTT.

The chain couples TRBV6-5 to TRBJ2-7, with D tentatively TRBD1 or TRBD2 (5 bases each). With 5 bases removed from V and 2 bases from J, the gap between germline ends came to 13 bases. Germline CDR1 is MNHEY and CDR2 is SVGAGI. The CDR3 is 14 amino acids. The CDR3 region has the DNA TGTGCCAGCAGTGCTTCACCGGGACCCTACGAGCAGTACTTC. This codes for CASSASPGPYEQYF.

This rearrangement joins TRBV7-9 to TRBJ2-1; D ambiguous. The CDR3 runs to 13 residues. The germline V and J ends were trimmed by 0 bases and 8 bases, with 8 bases remaining between them. Germline V gene lookup returns CDR1 SEHNR and CDR2 FQNEAQ (reference sequence). The DNA of the CDR3 is TGTGCCAGCAGCTTAGCCCCGGCGTATGAGCAGTTCTTC. Its protein is CASSLAPAYEQFF.